What follows are 31 T cell receptor beta chains derived from one specimen sequenced in a study of cytomegalovirus exposure and HLA in healthy donors. TCRdb's table, derived via immunoSEQ multiplex PCR, lists solely in-frame clones and lacks some. This table holds about 55,000 clones, 80% to 95% found once. Sequences were obtained from PBMCs. These receptors originate from a man between 18 and 35 years old in good health and CMV-seronegative.

The chain recombines TRBV7-2 with TRBJ2-6, with D tentatively TRBD2 (6 bases). Trimming shortened V by 1 base and J by 0 bases, and 10 bases separated the two germline ends. The germline CDR1 and CDR2 sequences are SGHTA and FQGNSA. The CDR3 contains 17 residues. CDR3 in amino acids: CASSLGGILSGANVLTF. CDR3 DNA: TGTGCCAGCAGCTTAGGCGGGATCCTCTCTGGGGCCAACGTCCTGACTTTC.

This sequence joins TRBV28 and TRBJ1-2; 7 bases fit TRBD1. The CDR3 runs 14 residues. The junction had 9 bases not matched to a gene; V was cut back by 3 bases and J by 8 bases. Germline V lookup: CDR1 MDHEN, CDR2 SYDVKM. The CDR3 here is CASSFRDRAGGYTF. Written as DNA, the CDR3 is TGTGCCAGCAGTTTTCGTGACAGGGCGGGCGGCTACACCTTC.

This chain uses TRBV28 with TRBJ1-5; 12 nucleotides align to TRBD1. Unmatched junction bases numbered 6, after V lost 2 bases and J lost 7 bases. This CDR3 is 16 amino acids long. Germline V gene data show CDR1 as MDHEN and CDR2 as SYDVKM. DNA for the CDR3: TGTGCCAGCAGTTTAGAGGGACAGGGGGCCGGGCAGCCCCAGCATTTT. It translates to CASSLEGQGAGQPQHF.

The rearrangement uses TRBV6-5 and TRBJ2-3; TRBD2 matches at 11 bases. The CDR3 is 15 residues long. Germline-derived CDR1 and CDR2 are MNHEY and SVGAGI. Losses at the gene ends were 7 bases for V and 9 bases for J; bases not matched to a gene: 12. The CDR3 DNA sequence: TGTGCCAGCAAGATGGGACTAGCGGCCGGGGGCACGCAGTATTTT. Translated: CASKMGLAAGGTQYF.

V gene TRBV6-5 combines with J gene TRBJ2-5, with a tentative D call TRBD1 (5 bases). Germline V lookup: CDR1 MNHEY, CDR2 SVGAGI. The length of the CDR3 is 16 residues. V lost 2 bases, J lost 4 bases, and 17 bases lay in between. CDR3 sequence: CASSYRFRQGTETQYF. The CDR3 nucleotides are TGTGCCAGCAGTTACCGATTCAGGCAGGGTACAGAGACCCAGTACTTC.

The V and J genes are TRBV5-1 and TRBJ2-1; 10 nucleotides agree with TRBD2. V trimming: 5 bases; J trimming: 4 bases; junction bases outside the gene matches: 9. The CDR3 spans 16 residues. Germline CDR1 reads SGHRS; CDR2 reads YFSETQ. The CDR3 spells CASSFRSGRAYNEQFF. The CDR3, as DNA: TGCGCCAGCAGTTTCCGCAGCGGGAGGGCGTACAATGAGCAGTTCTTC.

The V and J genes are TRBV28 and TRBJ2-1, with 7 bases aligning to TRBD1. CDR1 is MDHEN, CDR2 SYDVKM, per germline. CDR3 length equals 15 residues. J gave up 2 bases and V 4 bases, and 5 bases lay outside the gene matches. The CDR3 nucleotides are TGTGCCAGCAGTTCCCCGGGACAGACCTACAATGAGCAGTTCTTC. Amino acid sequence: CASSSPGQTYNEQFF. Using reference TRBV28 and TRBJ2-1 for the parts outside the CDR3, the full variable domain is DVKVTQSSRYLVKRTGEKVFLECVQDMDHENMFWYRQDPGLGLRLIYFSYDVKMKEKGDIPEGYSVSREKKERFSLILESASTNQTSMYLCASSSPGQTYNEQFFGPGTRLTVL.

This clone was seen only once. The chain couples TRBV28 to TRBJ2-7; the D gene is possibly TRBD2 (7 bases). Germline V gene sequence: CDR1 MDHEN, CDR2 SYDVKM. This CDR3 has 15 residues. Trimming cost V 8 bases and J 4 bases, with 21 bases left between them. The CDR3 spells CASFRAGALEYEQYF. The CDR3 nucleotides are TGTGCCAGCTTCAGGGCGGGGGCCTTGGAGTACGAGCAGTACTTC.

The V call is TRBV27, the J call TRBJ2-7; D unresolved. Germline V gene lookup returns CDR1 MNHEY and CDR2 SMNVEV (reference sequence). The ends were cut back, 6 bases at V and 0 bases at J, with 12 bases in the middle. CDR3 length: 14 residues. CDR3 bases: TGTGCCAGCAGATCGGAGACCCTCTCCTACGAGCAGTACTTC. This codes for CASRSETLSYEQYF.

The chain has TRBV6-5 and TRBJ2-1; a possible D gene is TRBD2 (5 bases). This CDR3 spans 13 amino acids. Germline V gene sequence: CDR1 MNHEY, CDR2 SVGAGI. V was clipped by 4 bases and J by 8 bases, with 12 bases between them. The CDR3 protein is CASSFPGGHEQFF. CDR3 coding DNA: TGTGCCAGCAGTTTCCCAGGAGGCCATGAGCAGTTCTTC.

The CDR3 nucleotides are TGTGCCACCAGCAGAGATCGTCCAGCGGGAGGGTCGAATGAGCAGTTCTTC. Protein sequence: CATSRDRPAGGSNEQFF. V usage is TRBV15 and J usage is TRBJ2-1; 10 nucleotides match TRBD2. The CDR3 sequence is 17 residues long. The V segment lost 0 bases and the J segment 7 bases; nucleotides outside the gene matches: 9. Per the germline V gene, CDR1 is LNHNV and CDR2 is YYDKDF (reference sequence).

This clone was observed a handful of times. In the same sample, other DNA sequences code for this CDR3. The chain links TRBV4-2 to TRBJ2-7, with D possibly TRBD2 on 6 matching bases. Germline V gives CDR1 LGHNA, CDR2 YNFKEQ. V was cut by 0 bases and J by 4 bases, with 16 bases left in between. The CDR3 runs to 16 residues. CDR3 region: CASSQEDSAGRYEQYF. The CDR3 DNA follows: TGTGCCAGCAGCCAAGAAGACTCTGCTGGGAGGTACGAGCAGTACTTC.

The gene calls are TRBV30 and TRBJ2-7; 11 bases are a match to TRBD1. With V trimmed by 0 bases and J by 3 bases, 4 bases remained unmatched. The CDR3 totals 15 residues. Germline-derived CDR1 and CDR2 are GTSNPN and SVGIG (reference sequence). CDR3 in DNA: TGTGCCTGGAGTGTAGGGACAGGGGGGTTCTACGAGCAGTACTTC. Translation: CAWSVGTGGFYEQYF.

In this sample, this clone turned up a few times. The chain carries TRBV4-1 and TRBJ1-2; no firm D call. CDR3 length equals 13 residues. The V end lost 3 bases, the J end lost 5 bases, and 10 bases lay between the germline ends. Germline CDR1 MGHRA, CDR2 YSYEKL. CDR3 protein: CASSHEGPYGYTF. The CDR3 nucleotides are TGCGCCAGCAGCCACGAGGGTCCGTATGGCTACACCTTC.

The chain carries TRBV5-1 and TRBJ1-3; 8 bases are a match to TRBD1. The CDR3 spans 18 residues. In germline, CDR1 is SGHRS, CDR2 YFSETQ. Trimming removed 4 bases from V and 2 bases from J; junction bases left unmatched: 14. The CDR3 sequence is CASSTGGHPRGPGNTIYF. In DNA form, the CDR3 reads TGCGCCAGCAGCACAGGGGGACACCCCCGAGGCCCTGGAAACACCATATATTTT.

The genes are TRBV5-1 and TRBJ1-1; 8 bases match TRBD1. Germline values: CDR1 SGHRS, CDR2 YFSETQ. The CDR3 runs 13 residues. V gave up 4 bases and J gave up 4 bases; unmatched junction bases: 3. The CDR3 DNA sequence: TGCGCCAGCAGCGTCGGACAGGGCACTGAAGCTTTCTTT. Amino acid sequence: CASSVGQGTEAFF.

The genes are TRBV2 and TRBJ2-1; D might be TRBD2 (5 bases). Deletions cut 6 bases from V and 3 bases from J, with 6 bases between. The CDR3 loop spans 12 amino acids. CDR1 SNHLY and CDR2 FYNNEI come from the germline V gene. CDR3 sequence: CASSRDYNEQFF. In DNA, the CDR3 is TGTGCCAGCAGCCGGGACTACAATGAGCAGTTCTTC.

The chain links TRBV5-1 to TRBJ1-4, with a possible D match to TRBD1 (5 bases). From germline, CDR1 is SGHRS and CDR2 YFSETQ. The CDR3 covers 17 residues. Trimming pared 1 base from V and 4 bases from J, leaving 17 bases between. Here the CDR3 reads CASSLRPTGDGNEKLFF. CDR3 coding DNA: TGCGCCAGCAGCTTGCGACCCACAGGAGACGGTAATGAAAAACTGTTTTTT.

The gene calls are TRBV4-1 and TRBJ2-1, with a possible D match to TRBD2 (5 bases). V lost 0 bases to trimming and J lost 8 bases, with 14 bases between them. The CDR3 loop spans 15 amino acids. Germline CDR1 is MGHRA and CDR2 is YSYEKL. The DNA of the CDR3 is TGCGCCAGCAGCCAAGAGTCATGGGAGTCCGATGAGCAGTTCTTC. Amino acid sequence: CASSQESWESDEQFF.

The CDR3 sequence: CASSLSDTQLNTGELFF. CDR3 DNA sequence: TGTGCCAGCAGCTTATCGGACACACAGCTTAACACCGGGGAGCTGTTTTTT. This chain connects TRBV13 to TRBJ2-2, with D perhaps TRBD1 (5 bases). CDR1 is PRHDT and CDR2 is FYEKMQ in the germline V gene (reference sequence). With 2 bases removed from V and 2 bases from J, the gap between germline ends came to 15 bases. This CDR3 contains 17 residues.

The CDR3 reads CASSDVAGQGAPDTQYF. In DNA, the CDR3 is TGTGCCAGCAGTGATGTGGCGGGACAGGGGGCCCCAGATACGCAGTATTTT. The genes are TRBV25-1 and TRBJ2-3; 12 bases map to TRBD1. The CDR3 is 17 amino acids. Germline assignment: CDR1 MGHDK and CDR2 SYGVNS. With 3 bases clipped from V and 4 bases from J, the junction kept 8 bases outside the gene matches.

The chain couples TRBV4-2 to TRBJ1-3; the D is unclear. Trimming cost V 1 base and J 0 bases, with 16 bases left between them. The CDR3 sequence is 18 residues long. Germline-derived CDR1 and CDR2 are LGHNA and YNFKEQ. CDR3 DNA: TGTGCCAGCAGCCAAGTCCCGGGAGGACCCAGCTCTGGAAACACCATATATTTT. The encoded protein is CASSQVPGGPSSGNTIYF.

CDR3 nucleotide sequence: TGCGCCAGCCGTCCGAAAGGGGGAGACACAGATACGCAGTATTTT. Amino acids: CASRPKGGDTDTQYF. V usage is TRBV5-1 and J usage is TRBJ2-3; D is possibly TRBD1 (6 bases). Trimming cost V 7 bases and J 2 bases, with 17 bases left between them. Per germline, CDR1 SGHRS and CDR2 YFSETQ. The CDR3 is made up of 15 amino acids.

The chain recombines TRBV28 with TRBJ2-3; possibly TRBD2 for D (5 bases). There are 15 residues in the CDR3. CDR1 and CDR2 (germline): MDHEN, SYDVKM. V lost 2 bases and J 6 bases, leaving 15 bases between the germline ends. This CDR3 is CASSLAPSLPDTQYF. For the CDR3, the DNA is TGTGCCAGCAGTTTAGCCCCTAGCCTCCCGGATACGCAGTATTTT.

Note on this clone: Germline and junction disagree at one end, which may indicate a read error. V usage is TRBV7-7 and J usage is TRBJ2-2, with 9 nucleotides matching TRBD2. Germline CDR1 is SSHAT and CDR2 is FNYEAQ (reference sequence). This CDR3 is built from 16 residues. CDR3 residues: CASSLRLAESGGELFF. The CDR3 nucleotides read TGTGCTAGCAGCTTGCGACTAGCGGAAAGCGGCGGGGAGCTGTTTTTT.

The gene calls are TRBV2 and TRBJ2-1; D is possibly TRBD1 (5 bases). V lost 8 bases and J lost 0, with 26 bases in between. The CDR3 runs 19 residues. In germline, CDR1 is SNHLY, CDR2 FYNNEI. The CDR3 nucleotides read TGTGCCAGCGGTGGAGATTCGGACACTCACTATAACTCCTACAATGAGCAGTTCTTC. This gives the protein CASGGDSDTHYNSYNEQFF.

Written as DNA, the CDR3 is TGTGCCAGCAGCTTAGTCGGACTAGCTTCCGAGCAGTACTTC. Amino acids: CASSLVGLASEQYF. This rearrangement joins TRBV11-2 to TRBJ2-7; TRBD2 aligns across 8 bases. The CDR3 is made up of 14 amino acids. Germline loops: CDR1 SGHAT, CDR2 FQNNGV. Unmatched junction bases numbered 5, after V lost 1 base and J lost 6 bases.

The chain is built from TRBV11-2 and TRBJ2-3; perhaps TRBD2 as D (5 bases). The CDR3 spans 15 residues. The germline V gene has CDR1 SGHAT and CDR2 FQNNGV. Trimming shortened V by 1 base and J by 2 bases, and 10 bases separated the two germline ends. The CDR3, as DNA: TGTGCCAGCAGCTTAGCTCCGGGGTTCACAGATACGCAGTATTTT. Protein sequence: CASSLAPGFTDTQYF.

J is TRBJ2-7 and V is TRBV7-9, with D possibly matching TRBD1 (7 bases). V was clipped by 3 bases and J by 4 bases, with 13 bases between them. Germline CDR1 reads SEHNR; CDR2 reads FQNEAQ (reference sequence). This CDR3 has 14 amino acids. The chain's CDR3 is CASSLGGQLYEQYF. As DNA, the CDR3 is TGTGCCAGCAGCTTGGGGGGACAGCTGTACGAGCAGTACTTC.

The chain links TRBV7-9 to TRBJ1-1, with D possibly TRBD1 on 5 matching bases. The V end lost 3 bases, the J end lost 3 bases, and 8 bases lay between the germline ends. Germline V gene data show CDR1 as SEHNR and CDR2 as FQNEAQ (reference sequence). CDR3 length equals 13 residues. The CDR3 nucleotides read TGTGCCAGCAGCTTGGGGCTACACACTGAAGCTTTCTTT. Translation: CASSLGLHTEAFF.

The chain couples TRBV30 to TRBJ1-1, with 8 bases aligning to TRBD1. CDR1 and CDR2 (germline): GTSNPN, SVGIG (reference sequence). This CDR3 comprises 15 residues. The V gene end was trimmed by 3 bases and the J gene end by 4 bases; junction bases not matched to a gene: 10. DNA of the CDR3: TGTGCCTGGAGCGACAGACAGGGGAAGACCACTGAAGCTTTCTTT. Translation: CAWSDRQGKTTEAFF.